Shown below are 23 T cell receptor beta chains from a single sample sequenced in a study of T cells expressing NK-cell markers. TCRdb re-called the 5' RACE reads; every CDR3 protein appears as one record, without DNA. The record lists 500,000 or so distinct CDR3 sequences, of which the ten most abundant hold about 3.6%. Sequencing was done on a sample of blood T cells: a sorted CD56 or NKG2C T cell subset, CD4+ or CD8+ T cells, or bulk PBMC T cells (not recorded which). All receptors come from a man aged 18 to 29 in good health.

The V gene is TRBV7-2, the J gene TRBJ2-1. CDR3 length: 14 residues. Germline lookup yields CDR1 SGHTA and CDR2 FQGNSA. CDR3 amino acids: CASSLASFGDEQFF. Based on the CDR3 plus reference TRBV7-2 and TRBJ2-1, the full variable domain is GAGVSQSPSNKVTEKGKDVELRCDPISGHTALYWYRQSLGQGLEFLIYFQGNSAPDKSGLPSDRFSAERTGGSVSTLTIQRTQQEDSAVYLCASSLASFGDEQFFGPGTRLTVL.

V is TRBV29-1 and J is TRBJ2-1; TCRdb calls TRBD2, which cannot be checked without DNA. The germline V gene encodes CDR1 SQVTM and CDR2 ANQGSEA. The CDR3 has 14 amino acids. CDR3 sequence: CSVEGKGLYNEQFF.

The chain recombines TRBV5-5 with TRBJ2-1; as DNA is missing, the TRBD2 call by TCRdb cannot be tested. Germline-derived CDR1 and CDR2 are SGHKS and YYEKEE (reference sequence). There are 14 residues in the CDR3. The CDR3 sequence: CASTPGLAGVWQFF. Looking up the rest from reference TRBV5-5 and TRBJ2-1 gives the full variable domain: DAGVTQSPTHLIKTRGQQVTLRCSPISGHKSVSWYQQVLGQGPQFIFQYYEKEERGRGNFPDRFSARQFPNYSSELNVNALLLGDSALYLCASTPGLAGVWQFFGPGTRLTVL.

V gene TRBV4-2 combines with J gene TRBJ1-4. This CDR3 has 14 amino acids. Germline V CDR1 and CDR2: LGHNA, YNFKEQ. The CDR3 is CASSQGTDYEKLFF.

This sequence joins TRBV4-3 and TRBJ2-7; there is no DNA to check the TCRdb D call of TRBD1. The CDR3 has 14 residues. The germline V gene has CDR1 LGHNA and CDR2 YSLEER. The CDR3 protein is CASSQYRGSYEQYF.

V and J are TRBV6-1 and TRBJ2-3; no DNA is available, so the TRBD1 call from TCRdb remains unchecked. The length of the CDR3 is 15 residues. CDR1 and CDR2 from the germline V gene are MNHNS and SASEGT. The CDR3 loop reads CASRETGSIVDTQYF.

V is TRBV18 and J is TRBJ2-7; TCRdb designates TRBD1, a call that cannot be tested without DNA. CDR1 is KGHSH, CDR2 LQKENI, per germline. This CDR3 has 16 residues. CDR3 region: CASSPSPGQGTYEQYF.

The chain recombines TRBV12-3 or TRBV12-4 with TRBJ2-5; the TCRdb call, TRBD1, lacks DNA for checking. The CDR3 loop spans 17 amino acids. The chain's CDR3 is CASSLAQTGVLGETQYF.

The J gene is TRBJ2-1, the V gene TRBV20-1; the D gene TCRdb calls, TRBD1, cannot be checked with no DNA. The germline gives CDR1 DFQATT, CDR2 SNEGSKA (reference sequence). There are 15 residues in the CDR3. The CDR3: CSAAAGTVGGNEQFF.

The chain couples TRBV7-8 to TRBJ2-1. The CDR3 has 14 amino acids. Per germline, CDR1 SGHVS and CDR2 FQNEAQ. CDR3: CASSLSAWGGEQFF.

CDR3 loop: CASRSDRLISGNTIYF. The chain employs TRBV6-1 and TRBJ1-3; TCRdb indicates TRBD1, and absent DNA this call remains unverified. The CDR3 spans 16 residues. Germline V lookup: CDR1 MNHNS, CDR2 SASEGT.

The chain links TRBV7-8 to TRBJ2-1; TCRdb indicates TRBD1, and absent DNA this call remains unverified. Germline V lookup: CDR1 SGHVS, CDR2 FQNEAQ. The CDR3 is 14 amino acids. This CDR3 is CASSLGRTHNEQFF.

This chain uses TRBV7-6 with TRBJ2-6; the D call from TCRdb, TRBD2, cannot be confirmed without DNA. This CDR3 is built from 17 residues. Looked up from germline, CDR1 is SGHVS and CDR2 is FNYEAQ. CDR3 protein: CASSLGPPAPGANVLTF.

The V and J genes are TRBV12-3 or TRBV12-4 and TRBJ2-1; TCRdb's D call of TRBD2 is untestable without DNA. This CDR3 spans 17 amino acids. CDR3 protein: CASSLGTSGRGENEQFF.

This rearrangement joins TRBV5-5 to TRBJ2-2; TCRdb gives TRBD2 as the D gene, but with no DNA this cannot be confirmed. The CDR3 runs 17 residues. CDR1 SGHKS and CDR2 YYEKEE come from the germline V gene (reference sequence). CDR3 residues: CASSLDAGVVFTGELFF.

The chain employs TRBV5-1 and TRBJ2-2; the D gene TCRdb calls, TRBD2, cannot be checked with no DNA. Germline CDR1 and CDR2: SGHRS and YFSETQ. This CDR3 region has 17 residues. The CDR3 sequence is CASSTPQAGGGTGELFF. The complete variable domain, with remaining parts taken from reference TRBV5-1 and TRBJ2-2, reads KAGVTQTPRYLIKTRGQQVTLSCSPISGHRSVSWYQQTPGQGLQFLFEYFSETQRNKGNFPGRFSGRQFSNSRSEMNVSTLELGDSALYLCASSTPQAGGGTGELFFGEGSRLTVL.

J is TRBJ2-3 and V is TRBV30. The CDR3 contains 11 residues. CDR1 is GTSNPN, CDR2 SVGIG, per germline (reference sequence). The CDR3 here is CAWRERDTQYF.

V gene TRBV12-3 or TRBV12-4 combines with J gene TRBJ2-3; TCRdb calls TRBD1, which cannot be checked without DNA. The CDR3 consists of 14 residues. CDR3 amino acids: CASSFGDDADTQYF.

The chain recombines TRBV20-1 with TRBJ1-5. The CDR3 is 16 residues long. Per the germline V gene, CDR1 is DFQATT and CDR2 is SNEGSKA (reference sequence). CDR3 residues: CSASLGGGGDGRPQHF.

This rearrangement joins TRBV29-1 to TRBJ2-5; as DNA is missing, the TRBD1 call by TCRdb cannot be tested. The CDR3 is 17 amino acids. The V gene's germline CDR1 is SQVTM and CDR2 ANQGSEA. CDR3 protein: CSVTIYRGRRGQETQYF.

The V gene is TRBV4-2, the J gene TRBJ1-1; TCRdb's D gene call, TRBD1, goes unchecked for lack of DNA. The CDR3 contains 14 residues. Germline CDR1 reads LGHNA; CDR2 reads YNFKEQ. The CDR3 reads CASSQDPVSGEAFF.

The CDR3 protein is CASGLRPEEQFF. The gene calls are TRBV12-5 and TRBJ2-1. The CDR3 loop spans 12 amino acids. Germline values: CDR1 LGHNT, CDR2 FRNRAP.

The chain uses TRBV4-1 and TRBJ2-5; checking the TCRdb D call of TRBD2 is not possible without DNA. This CDR3 contains 14 residues. Germline-derived CDR1 and CDR2 are MGHRA and YSYEKL. The CDR3 loop is CASSQVGREETQYF.